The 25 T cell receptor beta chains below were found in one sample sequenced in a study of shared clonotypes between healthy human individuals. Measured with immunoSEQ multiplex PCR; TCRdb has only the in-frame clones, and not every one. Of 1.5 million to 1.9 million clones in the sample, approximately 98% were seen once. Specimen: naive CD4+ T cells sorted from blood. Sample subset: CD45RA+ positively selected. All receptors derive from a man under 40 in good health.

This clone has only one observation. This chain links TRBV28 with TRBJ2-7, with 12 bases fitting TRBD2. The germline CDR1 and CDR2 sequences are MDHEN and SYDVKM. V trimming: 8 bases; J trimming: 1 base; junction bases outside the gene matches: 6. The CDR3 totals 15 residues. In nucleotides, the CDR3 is TGTGCCAGCGACCTAGCGGGAGGGCCTTCCTACGAGCAGTACTTC. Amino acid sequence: CASDLAGGPSYEQYF.

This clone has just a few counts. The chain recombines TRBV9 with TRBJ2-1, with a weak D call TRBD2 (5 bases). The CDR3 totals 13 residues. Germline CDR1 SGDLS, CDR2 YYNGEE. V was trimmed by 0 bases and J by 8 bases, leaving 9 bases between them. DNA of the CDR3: TGTGCCAGCAGCGTAGGAGGGTTCGATGAGCAGTTCTTC. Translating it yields CASSVGGFDEQFF.

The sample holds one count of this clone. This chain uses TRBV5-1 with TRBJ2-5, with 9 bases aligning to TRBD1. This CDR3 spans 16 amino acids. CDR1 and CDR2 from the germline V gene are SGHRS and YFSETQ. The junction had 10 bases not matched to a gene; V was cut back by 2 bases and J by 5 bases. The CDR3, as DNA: TGCGCCAGCAGCTTCATGGACAGGGGAGGACGGGAGACCCAGTACTTC. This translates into CASSFMDRGGRETQYF.

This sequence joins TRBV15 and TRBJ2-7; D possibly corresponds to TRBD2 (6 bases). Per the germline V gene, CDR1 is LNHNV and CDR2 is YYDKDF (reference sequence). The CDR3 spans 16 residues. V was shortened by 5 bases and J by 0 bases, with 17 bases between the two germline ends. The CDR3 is CATSPHGGSLSYEQYF. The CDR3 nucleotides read TGTGCCACCAGCCCCCATGGGGGGTCCCTCTCCTACGAGCAGTACTTC. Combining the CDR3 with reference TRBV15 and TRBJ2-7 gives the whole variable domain DAMVIQNPRYQVTQFGKPVTLSCSQTLNHNVMYWYQQKSSQAPKLLFHYYDKDFNNEADTPDNFQSRRPNTSFCFLDIRSPGLGDTAMYLCATSPHGGSLSYEQYFGPGTRLTVT.

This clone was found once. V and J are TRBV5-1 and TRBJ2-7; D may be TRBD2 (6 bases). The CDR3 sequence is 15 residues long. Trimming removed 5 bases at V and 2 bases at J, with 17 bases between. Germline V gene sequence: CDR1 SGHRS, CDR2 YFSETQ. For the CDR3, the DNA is TGCGCCAGCAGAGTCGGGCTAGCGACCCCCTACGAGCAGTACTTC. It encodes CASRVGLATPYEQYF.

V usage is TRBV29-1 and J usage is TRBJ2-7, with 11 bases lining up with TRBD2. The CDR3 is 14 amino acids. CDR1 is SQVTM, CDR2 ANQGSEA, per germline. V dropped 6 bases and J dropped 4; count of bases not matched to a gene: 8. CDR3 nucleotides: TGCAGCGTGGTACACCTAGCGGGAGGTTACGAGCAGTACTTC. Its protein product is CSVVHLAGGYEQYF.

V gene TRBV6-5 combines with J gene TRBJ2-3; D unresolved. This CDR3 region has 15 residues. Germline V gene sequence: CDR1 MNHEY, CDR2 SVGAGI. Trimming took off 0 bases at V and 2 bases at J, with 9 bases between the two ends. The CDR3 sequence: CASSYSSVPTDTQYF. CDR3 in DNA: TGTGCCAGCAGTTACTCATCCGTTCCCACAGATACGCAGTATTTT.

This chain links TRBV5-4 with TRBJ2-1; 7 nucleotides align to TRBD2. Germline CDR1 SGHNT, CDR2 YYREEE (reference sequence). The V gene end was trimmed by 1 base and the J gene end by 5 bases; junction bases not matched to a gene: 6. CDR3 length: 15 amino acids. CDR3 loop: CASSLFASGDNEQFF. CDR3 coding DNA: TGTGCCAGCAGCTTGTTTGCTAGCGGAGACAATGAGCAGTTCTTC.

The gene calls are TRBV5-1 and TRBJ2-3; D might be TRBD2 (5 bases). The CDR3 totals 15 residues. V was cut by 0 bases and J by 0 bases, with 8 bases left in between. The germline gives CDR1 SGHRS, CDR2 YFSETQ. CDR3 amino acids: CASSLGAVSTDTQYF. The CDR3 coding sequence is TGCGCCAGCAGCTTGGGAGCGGTTAGCACAGATACGCAGTATTTT.

The CDR3 loop reads CSVMGGSETQYF. In nucleotides, the CDR3 is TGCAGCGTTATGGGGGGCTCAGAGACCCAGTACTTC. V usage is TRBV29-1 and J usage is TRBJ2-5, with D perhaps being TRBD1 or TRBD2 (6 bases each). Trimming cost V 5 bases and J 4 bases, with 11 bases left between them. This CDR3 has 12 residues. CDR1 and CDR2 from the germline V gene are SQVTM and ANQGSEA.

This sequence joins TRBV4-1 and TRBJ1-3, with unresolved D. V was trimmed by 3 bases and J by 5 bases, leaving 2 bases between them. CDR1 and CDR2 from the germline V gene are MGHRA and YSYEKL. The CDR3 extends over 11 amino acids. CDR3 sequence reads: CASSQRNTIYF. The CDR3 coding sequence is TGCGCCAGCAGCCAGAGAAACACCATATATTTT.

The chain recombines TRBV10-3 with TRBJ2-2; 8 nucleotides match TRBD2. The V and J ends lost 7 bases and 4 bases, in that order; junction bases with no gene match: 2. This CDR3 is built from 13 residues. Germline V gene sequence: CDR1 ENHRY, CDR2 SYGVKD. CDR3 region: CAIKAGGTGELFF. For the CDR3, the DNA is TGTGCCATCAAGGCGGGAGGCACCGGGGAGCTGTTTTTT.

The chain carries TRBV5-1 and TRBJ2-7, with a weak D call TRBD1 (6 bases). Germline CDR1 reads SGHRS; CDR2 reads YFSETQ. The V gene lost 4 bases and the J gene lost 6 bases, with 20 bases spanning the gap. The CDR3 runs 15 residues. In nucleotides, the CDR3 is TGCGCCAGCAGCCGAACCGGGACATCCGGAGGCGAGCAGTACTTC. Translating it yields CASSRTGTSGGEQYF.

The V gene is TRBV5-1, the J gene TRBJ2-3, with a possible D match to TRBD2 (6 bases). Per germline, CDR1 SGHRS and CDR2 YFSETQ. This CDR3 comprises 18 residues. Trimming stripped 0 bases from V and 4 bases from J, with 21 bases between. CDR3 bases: TGCGCCAGCAGCTTGGTAGGTAGTAGCGGAGGTGGCGCAGATACGCAGTATTTT. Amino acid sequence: CASSLVGSSGGGADTQYF.

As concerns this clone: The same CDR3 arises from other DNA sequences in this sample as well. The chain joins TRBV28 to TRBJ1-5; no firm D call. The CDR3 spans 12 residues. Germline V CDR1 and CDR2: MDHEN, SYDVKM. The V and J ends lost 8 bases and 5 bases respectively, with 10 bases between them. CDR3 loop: CASGQVDQPQHF. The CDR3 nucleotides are TGTGCCAGCGGCCAGGTCGATCAGCCCCAGCATTTT.

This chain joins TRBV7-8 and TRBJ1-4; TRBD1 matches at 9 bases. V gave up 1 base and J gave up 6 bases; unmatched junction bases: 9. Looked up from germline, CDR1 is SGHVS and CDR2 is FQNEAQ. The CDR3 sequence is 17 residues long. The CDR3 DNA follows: TGTGCCAGCAGCTTAGGGTACAGGGGGCGCGAGGATGAAAAACTGTTTTTT. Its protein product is CASSLGYRGREDEKLFF.

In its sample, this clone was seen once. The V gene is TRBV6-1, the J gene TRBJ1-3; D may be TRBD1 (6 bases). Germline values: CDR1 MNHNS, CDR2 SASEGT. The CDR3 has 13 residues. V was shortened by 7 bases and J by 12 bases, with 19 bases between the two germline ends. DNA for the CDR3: TGTGCCAGCAACCGGGACACAAGAGCTATCATATATTTT. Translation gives CASNRDTRAIIYF.

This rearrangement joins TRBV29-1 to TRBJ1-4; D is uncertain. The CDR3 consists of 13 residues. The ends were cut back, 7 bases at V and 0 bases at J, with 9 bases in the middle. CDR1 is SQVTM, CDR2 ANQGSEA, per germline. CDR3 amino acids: CSATDATNEKLFF. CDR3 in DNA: TGCAGCGCTACTGATGCAACTAATGAAAAACTGTTTTTT. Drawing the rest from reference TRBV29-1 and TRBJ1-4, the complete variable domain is SAVISQKPSRDICQRGTSLTIQCQVDSQVTMMFWYRQQPGQSLTLIATANQGSEATYESGFVIDKFPISRPNLTFSTLTVSNMSPEDSSIYLCSATDATNEKLFFGSGTQLSVL.

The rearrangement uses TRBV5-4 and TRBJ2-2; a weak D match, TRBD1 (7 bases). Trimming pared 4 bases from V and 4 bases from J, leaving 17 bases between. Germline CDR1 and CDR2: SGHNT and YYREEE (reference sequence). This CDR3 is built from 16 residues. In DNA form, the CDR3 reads TGTGCCAGCAGCGAACCGACAGGGACTCGCACCGGGGAGCTGTTTTTT. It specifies CASSEPTGTRTGELFF.

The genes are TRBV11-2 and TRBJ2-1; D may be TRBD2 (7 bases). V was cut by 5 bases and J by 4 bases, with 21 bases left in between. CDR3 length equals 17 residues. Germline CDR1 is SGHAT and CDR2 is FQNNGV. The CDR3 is CASSPVGGAAAYNEQFF. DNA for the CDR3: TGTGCCAGCAGCCCCGTAGGGGGGGCGGCGGCATACAATGAGCAGTTCTTC.

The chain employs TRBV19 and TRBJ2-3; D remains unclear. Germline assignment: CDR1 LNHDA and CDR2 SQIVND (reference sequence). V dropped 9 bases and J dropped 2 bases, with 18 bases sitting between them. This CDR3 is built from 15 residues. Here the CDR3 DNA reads TGTGCCAGCACTCCTACAAGGGAAAACACAGATACGCAGTATTTT. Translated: CASTPTRENTDTQYF.

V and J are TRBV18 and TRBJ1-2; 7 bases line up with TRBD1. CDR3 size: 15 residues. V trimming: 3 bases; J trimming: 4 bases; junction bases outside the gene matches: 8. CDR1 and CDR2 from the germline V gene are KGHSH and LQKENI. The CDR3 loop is CASSPETGFFYGYTF. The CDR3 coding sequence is TGTGCCAGCTCACCCGAGACAGGGTTTTTCTATGGCTACACCTTC.

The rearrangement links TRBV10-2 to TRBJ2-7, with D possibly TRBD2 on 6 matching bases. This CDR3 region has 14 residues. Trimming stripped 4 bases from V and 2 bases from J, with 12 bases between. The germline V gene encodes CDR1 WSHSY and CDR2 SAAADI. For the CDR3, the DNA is TGCGCCAGCAGTGGACGGCGGGAAGCCTACGAGCAGTACTTC. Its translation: CASSGRREAYEQYF.

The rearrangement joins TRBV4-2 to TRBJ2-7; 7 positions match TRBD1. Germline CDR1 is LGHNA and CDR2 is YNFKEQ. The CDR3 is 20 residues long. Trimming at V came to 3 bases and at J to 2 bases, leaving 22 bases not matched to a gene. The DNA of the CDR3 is TGTGCCAGCAGCCAGGGAAGAAGACAGGGCCCCCTACAATGGCCCTACGAGCAGTACTTC. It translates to CASSQGRRQGPLQWPYEQYF.

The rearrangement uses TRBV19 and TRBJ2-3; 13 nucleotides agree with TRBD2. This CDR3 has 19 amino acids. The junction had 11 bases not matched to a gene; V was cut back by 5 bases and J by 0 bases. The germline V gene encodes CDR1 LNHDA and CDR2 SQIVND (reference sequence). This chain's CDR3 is CASSGRLAGGSPSTDTQYF. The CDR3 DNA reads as TGTGCCAGTAGTGGAAGACTAGCGGGAGGATCTCCTAGCACAGATACGCAGTATTTT. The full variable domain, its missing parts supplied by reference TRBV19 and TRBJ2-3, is DGGITQSPKYLFRKEGQNVTLSCEQNLNHDAMYWYRQDPGQGLRLIYYSQIVNDFQKGDIAEGYSVSREKKESFPLTVTSAQKNPTAFYLCASSGRLAGGSPSTDTQYFGPGTRLTVL.